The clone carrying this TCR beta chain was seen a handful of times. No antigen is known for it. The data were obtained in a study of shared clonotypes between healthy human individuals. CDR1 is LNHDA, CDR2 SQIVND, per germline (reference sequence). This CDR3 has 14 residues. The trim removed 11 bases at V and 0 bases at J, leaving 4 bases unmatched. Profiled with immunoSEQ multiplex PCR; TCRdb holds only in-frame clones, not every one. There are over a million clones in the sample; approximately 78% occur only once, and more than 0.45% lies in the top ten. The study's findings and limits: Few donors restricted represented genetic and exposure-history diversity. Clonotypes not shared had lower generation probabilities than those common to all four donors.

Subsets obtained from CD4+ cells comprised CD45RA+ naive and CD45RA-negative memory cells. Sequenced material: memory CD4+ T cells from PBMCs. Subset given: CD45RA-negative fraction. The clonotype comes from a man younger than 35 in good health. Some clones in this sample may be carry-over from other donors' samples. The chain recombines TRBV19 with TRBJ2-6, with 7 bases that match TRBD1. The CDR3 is CASTGVSGANVLTF. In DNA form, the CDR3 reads TGTGCCTCTACAGGGGTCTCTGGGGCCAACGTCCTGACTTTC.